A selection of T cell receptor beta chains follows, all from one sample in a study of CD8 T cells in Susac syndrome. MiXCR was run by TCRdb on the immunoSEQ multiplex PCR reads, yielding one entry per CDR3 protein. The table lists about 85,000 distinct CDR3 sequences, about 93% of them singletons, with 0.2% to 0.3% in the top ten. Input material: CD8+ T cells from PBMCs. These receptors all stem from a human donor in good health. Both conserved end residues are part of each CDR3. A D gene is named only where the DNA matches it firmly.

TRBV27	TRBJ2-5	NA	TGTGCCAGCACAAGTAACCAAGAGACCCAGTACTTC	CASTSNQETQYF
TRBV5-4	TRBJ2-2	TRBD1	TGTGCCAGCAGCTTTGACAGGGGGAGGGCGAACACCGGGGAGCTGTTTTTT	CASSFDRGRANTGELFF
TRBV9	TRBJ1-1	TRBD1	TGTGCCAGCAGCGAAACAGGGGCTCCTGAAGCTTTCTTT	CASSETGAPEAFF
TRBV5-1	TRBJ2-1	NA	TGCGCCAGCGCCGCTCTCGTGACAGATAGCAATGAGCAGTTCTTC	CASAALVTDSNEQFF
TRBV15	TRBJ2-2	TRBD1	TGTGCCACCAGCAGAGATTCGACAGGGGACACCGGGGAGCTGTTTTTT	CATSRDSTGDTGELFF
TRBV5-1	TRBJ2-2	NA	TGCGCCAGCAGCTTCCTAGGGTCCGGGGAGCTGTTTTTT	CASSFLGSGELFF
TRBV15	TRBJ1-4	NA	TGTGCCACCAGCGCCTTTTATGGTCAGCCGGATGAAAAACTGTTTTTT	CATSAFYGQPDEKLFF
TRBV12-3/TRBV12-4	TRBJ1-4	TRBD1	TGTGCCAGCAGTTTGGGGGGCCGGGACAGCGATGAAAAACTGTTTTTT	CASSLGGRDSDEKLFF
TRBV7-9	TRBJ1-1	NA	TGTGCCAGCAGCTTAGACTGGGGGATGAACACTGAAGCTTTCTTT	CASSLDWGMNTEAFF
TRBV20-1	TRBJ2-1	NA	TGCAGTGCTAGTTGGGGGGACCGCTCCTACAATGAGCAGTTCTTC	CSASWGDRSYNEQFF
TRBV6-5	TRBJ1-1	NA	TGTGCCAGCAGTTACCTCGCGGGACCGAACACTGAAGCTTTCTTT	CASSYLAGPNTEAFF
TRBV29-1	TRBJ1-1	TRBD1	TGCAGCGTTGAACAGTGGGCAGGGGGCGTGGACACTGAAGCTTTCTTT	CSVEQWAGGVDTEAFF
TRBV29-1	TRBJ2-1	TRBD1	TGCAGCGTTGAAGGGACAGGGGACTACAATGAGCAGTTCTTC	CSVEGTGDYNEQFF
TRBV29-1	TRBJ1-1	NA	TGCAGCGCCGGATTTCTTAGCGCTGAAGCTTTCTTT	CSAGFLSAEAFF
TRBV5-1	TRBJ2-7	NA	TGCGCCACCAGCCCAGGGAGGCCCTACGAGCAGTACTTC	CATSPGRPYEQYF
TRBV9	TRBJ2-3	TRBD2	TGTGCCGGCAGCGTAGGAAATAGCGGGAGGGATACGCAGTATTTT	CAGSVGNSGRDTQYF
TRBV3-1	TRBJ2-6	NA	TGTGCCAGCAGCCAAGTGGGGGTAACTAACACTGGGGCCAACGTCCTGACTTTC	CASSQVGVTNTGANVLTF
TRBV6-2/TRBV6-3	TRBJ2-7	NA	TGTGCCAGCAGTTACGACAACTCCTACGAGCAGTACTTC	CASSYDNSYEQYF
TRBV7-9	TRBJ2-7	TRBD2	TGTGCCAGCAGCCCAGCTCCGGGACTAGCCTTCTACGAGCAGTACTTC	CASSPAPGLAFYEQYF
TRBV4-1	TRBJ2-1	NA	TGCGCCAGCAGCCAAGTTCTACAGGGAGCCAATGAGCAGTTCTTC	CASSQVLQGANEQFF
TRBV9	TRBJ2-1	NA	TGTGCCAGCAGCGTAGGACTACCCCTGGGGGAGCAGTTCTTC	CASSVGLPLGEQFF
TRBV25-1	TRBJ2-5	NA	TGTGCCAGCAGTGATCGGGAATCGGTCCAAGAGACCCAGTACTTC	CASSDRESVQETQYF
TRBV27	TRBJ2-1	TRBD2	TGTGCCAGCAGTTTAGGGACTAGAGGTGATCCGTTCTTC	CASSLGTRGDPFF
TRBV5-1	TRBJ1-2	NA	TGCGCCAGCAGCTGGGAGATGAACTATGGCTACACCTTC	CASSWEMNYGYTF
TRBV23-1	TRBJ2-7	TRBD2	TGCGCCAGCACTGACGGGGGGGCGAGCGAGCAGTACTTC	CASTDGGASEQYF
TRBV4-1	TRBJ1-2	TRBD1	TGCGCCAGCAGTGGAGCAGGGGGACACTATGGCTACACCTTC	CASSGAGGHYGYTF
TRBV29-1	TRBJ2-2	TRBD1	TGCAGCGTTTCCCAGGGGGTATCCGGGGAGCTGTTTTTT	CSVSQGVSGELFF